What follows describes a single TCR beta chain. The data are from a study of blood T cell repertoires in COVID-19. Study summary: Samples taken during acute and convalescent COVID-19 were collected in the United States, Italy and Spain. Sources were T cells, B-cell-depleted T cells, or PBMCs; the material itself was cDNA or gDNA.

Methods used by the authors: The assay estimated nucleated cells by amplifying reference gene primers. Sequencing was performed with immunoSEQ multiplex PCR; in TCRdb, only in-frame clones are kept and a portion is missing. The V and J calls and clone size come from that table; D and trimming were worked out from the DNA. This sample has about 400,000 clones, with around 90% found just once. V lost 4 bases, J lost 8 bases, and 8 bases lay in between. The CDR3 is 12 amino acids. CDR1 is SEHNR and CDR2 is FQNEAQ in the germline V gene (reference sequence). Enrollees, roughly 18 to 90 years old, lived in about two dozen US areas.

Sequencing used PBMCs or T cells enriched from blood (not recorded which). This sequence joins TRBV7-9 and TRBJ1-4; D is undetermined. The sequence was collected from a woman in her thirties or forties with acute COVID-19. This CDR3 reads CASSSVVEKLFF. CDR3 in DNA: TGTGCCAGCAGCTCGGTGGTCGAAAAACTGTTTTTT.